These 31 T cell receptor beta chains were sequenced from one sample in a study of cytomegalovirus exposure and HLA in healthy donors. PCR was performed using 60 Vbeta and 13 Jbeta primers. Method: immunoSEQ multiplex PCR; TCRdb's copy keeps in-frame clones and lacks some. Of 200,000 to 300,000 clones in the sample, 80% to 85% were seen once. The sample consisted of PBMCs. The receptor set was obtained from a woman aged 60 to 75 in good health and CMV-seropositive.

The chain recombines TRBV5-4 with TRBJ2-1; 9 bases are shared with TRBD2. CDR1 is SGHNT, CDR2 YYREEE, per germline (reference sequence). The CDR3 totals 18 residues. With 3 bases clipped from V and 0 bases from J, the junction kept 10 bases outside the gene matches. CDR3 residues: CASSSGTSRSSSYNEQFF. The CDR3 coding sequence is TGTGCCAGCAGCTCCGGGACTAGCCGTTCAAGCTCCTACAATGAGCAGTTCTTC.

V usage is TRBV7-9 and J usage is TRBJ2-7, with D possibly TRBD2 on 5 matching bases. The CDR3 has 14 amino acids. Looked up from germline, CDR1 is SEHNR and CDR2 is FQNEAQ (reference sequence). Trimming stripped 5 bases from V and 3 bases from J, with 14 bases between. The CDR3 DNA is TGTGCCAGCAGCGCGGACCTAGCTTACTACGAGCAGTACTTC. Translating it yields CASSADLAYYEQYF. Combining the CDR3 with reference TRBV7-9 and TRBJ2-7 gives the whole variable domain DTGVSQNPRHKITKRGQNVTFRCDPISEHNRLYWYRQTLGQGPEFLTYFQNEAQLEKSRLLSDRFSAERPKGSFSTLEIQRTEQGDSAMYLCASSADLAYYEQYFGPGTRLTVT.

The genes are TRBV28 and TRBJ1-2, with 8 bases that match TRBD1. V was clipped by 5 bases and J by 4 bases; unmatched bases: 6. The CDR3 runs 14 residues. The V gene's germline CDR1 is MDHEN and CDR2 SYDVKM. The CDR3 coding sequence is TGTGCCAGCAGTCCGCCTCAGGGGGCCTATGGCTACACCTTC. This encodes CASSPPQGAYGYTF.

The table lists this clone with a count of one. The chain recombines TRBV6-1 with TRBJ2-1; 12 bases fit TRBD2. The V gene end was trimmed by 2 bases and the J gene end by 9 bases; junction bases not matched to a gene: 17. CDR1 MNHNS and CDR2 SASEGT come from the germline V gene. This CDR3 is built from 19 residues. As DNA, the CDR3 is TGTGCCAGCAGTGAAAGGTTTCTGCAGTCTAGCGGGAGGGCCGGTGAGCAGTTCTTC. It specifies CASSERFLQSSGRAGEQFF.

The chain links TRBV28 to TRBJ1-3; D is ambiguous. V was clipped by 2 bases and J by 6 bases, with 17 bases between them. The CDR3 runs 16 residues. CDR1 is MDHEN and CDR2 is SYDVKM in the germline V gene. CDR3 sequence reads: CASSLGLSLAVNTIYF. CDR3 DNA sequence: TGTGCCAGCAGTTTAGGGCTGTCGTTGGCCGTAAACACCATATATTTT.

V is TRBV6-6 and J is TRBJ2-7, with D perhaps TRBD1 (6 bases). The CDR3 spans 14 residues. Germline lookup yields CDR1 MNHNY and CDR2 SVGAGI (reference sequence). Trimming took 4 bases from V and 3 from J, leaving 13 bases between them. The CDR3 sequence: CASSLSRDIYEQYF. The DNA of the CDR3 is TGTGCCAGCAGTTTGTCCCGGGACATCTACGAGCAGTACTTC.

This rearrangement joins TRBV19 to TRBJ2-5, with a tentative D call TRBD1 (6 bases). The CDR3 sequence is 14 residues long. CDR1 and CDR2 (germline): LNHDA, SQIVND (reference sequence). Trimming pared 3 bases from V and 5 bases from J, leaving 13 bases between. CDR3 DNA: TGTGCCAGTAGTATCGTGGGGGCAGGGGAGACCCAGTACTTC. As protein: CASSIVGAGETQYF.

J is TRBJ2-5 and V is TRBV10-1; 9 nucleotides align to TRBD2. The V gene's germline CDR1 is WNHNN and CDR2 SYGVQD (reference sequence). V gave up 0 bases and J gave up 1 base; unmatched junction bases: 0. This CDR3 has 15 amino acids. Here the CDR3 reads CASSESTSGQETQYF. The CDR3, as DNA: TGCGCCAGCAGTGAGTCGACTAGCGGCCAAGAGACCCAGTACTTC.

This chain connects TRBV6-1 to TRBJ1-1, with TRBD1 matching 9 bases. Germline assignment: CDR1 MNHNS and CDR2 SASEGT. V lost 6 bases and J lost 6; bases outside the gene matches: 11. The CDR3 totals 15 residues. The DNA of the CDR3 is TGTGCCAGCAGCCCCGGGACAGGGAGTAATGCTGAAGCTTTCTTT. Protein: CASSPGTGSNAEAFF.

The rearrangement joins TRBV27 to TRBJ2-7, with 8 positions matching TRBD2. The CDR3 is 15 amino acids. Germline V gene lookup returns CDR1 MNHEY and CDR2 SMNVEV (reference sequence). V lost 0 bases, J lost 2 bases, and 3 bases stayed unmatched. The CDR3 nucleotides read TGTGCCAGCAGTTTATCAACTAGCGGAGCCTACGAGCAGTACTTC. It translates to CASSLSTSGAYEQYF.

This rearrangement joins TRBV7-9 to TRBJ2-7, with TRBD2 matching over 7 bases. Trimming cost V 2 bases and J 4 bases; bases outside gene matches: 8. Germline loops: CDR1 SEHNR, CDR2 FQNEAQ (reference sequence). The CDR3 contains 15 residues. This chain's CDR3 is CASSLKRLAGYEQYF. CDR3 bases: TGTGCCAGCAGCTTAAAGCGACTAGCTGGTTACGAGCAGTACTTC.

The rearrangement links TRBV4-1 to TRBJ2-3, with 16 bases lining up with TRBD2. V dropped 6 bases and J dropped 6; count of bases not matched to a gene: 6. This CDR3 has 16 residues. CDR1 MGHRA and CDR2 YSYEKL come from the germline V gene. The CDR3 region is CASSSGLAGGSDTQYF. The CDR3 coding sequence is TGCGCCAGCAGTTCGGGACTAGCGGGAGGGTCGGATACGCAGTATTTT.

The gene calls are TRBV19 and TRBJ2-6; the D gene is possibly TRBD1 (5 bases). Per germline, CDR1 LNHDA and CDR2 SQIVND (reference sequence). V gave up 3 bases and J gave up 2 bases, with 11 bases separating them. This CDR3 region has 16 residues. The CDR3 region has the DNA TGTGCCAGTAGTATCCCCAGGGCTGCTGGGGCCAACGTCCTGACTTTC. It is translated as CASSIPRAAGANVLTF.

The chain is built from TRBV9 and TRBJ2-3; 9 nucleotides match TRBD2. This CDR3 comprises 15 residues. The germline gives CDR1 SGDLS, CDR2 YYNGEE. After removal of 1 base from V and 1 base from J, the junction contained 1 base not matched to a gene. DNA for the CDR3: TGTGCCAGCAGCGTACAGCGGGAGGGCACAGATACGCAGTATTTT. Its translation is CASSVQREGTDTQYF.

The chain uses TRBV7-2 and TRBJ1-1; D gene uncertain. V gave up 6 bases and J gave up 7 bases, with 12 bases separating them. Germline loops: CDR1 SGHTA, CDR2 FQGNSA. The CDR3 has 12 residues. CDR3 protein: CASRVQNFEAFF. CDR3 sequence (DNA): TGTGCCAGCAGGGTACAGAATTTTGAAGCTTTCTTT.

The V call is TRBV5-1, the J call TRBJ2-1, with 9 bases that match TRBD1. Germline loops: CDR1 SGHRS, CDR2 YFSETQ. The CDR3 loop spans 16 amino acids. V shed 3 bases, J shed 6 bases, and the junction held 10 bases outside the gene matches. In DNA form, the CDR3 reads TGCGCCAGCAGCTCAACCCCGGGACAGGGAATCAATGAGCAGTTCTTC. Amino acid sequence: CASSSTPGQGINEQFF.

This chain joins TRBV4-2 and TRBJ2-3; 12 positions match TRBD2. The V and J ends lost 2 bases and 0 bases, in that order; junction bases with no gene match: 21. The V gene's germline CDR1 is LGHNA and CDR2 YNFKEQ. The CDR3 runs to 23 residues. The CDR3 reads CASSQRRTSGTYNYLTSTDTQYF. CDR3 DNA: TGTGCCAGCAGCCAACGAAGGACTAGCGGGACATACAATTACCTCACTAGCACAGATACGCAGTATTTT.

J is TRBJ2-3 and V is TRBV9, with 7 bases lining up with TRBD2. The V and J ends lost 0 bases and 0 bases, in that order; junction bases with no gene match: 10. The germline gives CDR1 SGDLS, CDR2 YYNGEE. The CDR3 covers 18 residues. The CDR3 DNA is TGTGCCAGCAGCGTAGAAGGTGCGGGAGATGTTAGCACAGATACGCAGTATTTT. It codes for CASSVEGAGDVSTDTQYF.

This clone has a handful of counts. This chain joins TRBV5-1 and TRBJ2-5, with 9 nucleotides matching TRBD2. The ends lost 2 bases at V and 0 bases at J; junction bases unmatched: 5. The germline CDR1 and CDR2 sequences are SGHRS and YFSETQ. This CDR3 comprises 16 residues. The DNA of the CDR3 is TGCGCCAGCAGCTTTGGGTCTAGCGGGAACCAAGAGACCCAGTACTTC. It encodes CASSFGSSGNQETQYF.

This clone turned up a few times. Here the CDR3 reads CASSVTPTGRSYNEQFF. CDR3 DNA sequence: TGCGCCAGCAGCGTAACACCCACAGGGCGCTCCTACAATGAGCAGTTCTTC. This chain joins TRBV5-1 and TRBJ2-1, with TRBD1 as a possible D gene (6 bases). The germline V gene has CDR1 SGHRS and CDR2 YFSETQ. This CDR3 contains 17 residues. Trimming pared 4 bases from V and 0 bases from J, leaving 17 bases between.

The DNA of the CDR3 is TGTGCCAGCAGTCCCCTTGGGGCGACAGATACGCAGTATTTT. This gives the protein CASSPLGATDTQYF. The chain joins TRBV2 to TRBJ2-3; tentative D call: TRBD1 (5 bases). This CDR3 has 14 residues. Trimming shortened V by 5 bases and J by 3 bases, and 12 bases separated the two germline ends. The germline CDR1 and CDR2 sequences are SNHLY and FYNNEI.

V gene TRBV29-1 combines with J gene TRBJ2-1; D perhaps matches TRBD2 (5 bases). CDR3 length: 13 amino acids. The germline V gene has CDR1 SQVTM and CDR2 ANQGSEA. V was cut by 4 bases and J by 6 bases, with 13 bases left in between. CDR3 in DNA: TGCAGCGTTGCTCGGACTCAGGCCAATGAGCAGTTCTTC. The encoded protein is CSVARTQANEQFF.

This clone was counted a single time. Written as DNA, the CDR3 is TGTGCCAGCAGTCGAGAGGGTCCTAGCACAGATACGCAGTATTTT. Encoded protein: CASSREGPSTDTQYF. The rearrangement uses TRBV2 and TRBJ2-3; D may be TRBD2 (5 bases). Germline CDR1 and CDR2: SNHLY and FYNNEI. The CDR3 spans 15 residues. V lost 5 bases and J lost 0, with 12 bases in between. Based on the CDR3 plus reference TRBV2 and TRBJ2-3, the full variable domain is EPEVTQTPSHQVTQMGQEVILRCVPISNHLYFYWYRQILGQKVEFLVSFYNNEISEKSEIFDDQFSVERPDGSNFTLKIRSTKLEDSAMYFCASSREGPSTDTQYFGPGTRLTVL.

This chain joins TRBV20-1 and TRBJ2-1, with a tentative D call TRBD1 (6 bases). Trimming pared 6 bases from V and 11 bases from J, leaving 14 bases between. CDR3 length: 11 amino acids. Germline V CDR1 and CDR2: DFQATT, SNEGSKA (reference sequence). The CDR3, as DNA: TGCAGTGCCCGGATAGACAGGAAGCAGTTCTTC. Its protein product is CSARIDRKQFF.

This CDR3 reads CASSLMAGLDTEAFF. DNA of the CDR3: TGTGCCAGCAGCTTAATGGCAGGGTTAGACACTGAAGCTTTCTTT. The V call is TRBV7-9, the J call TRBJ1-1, with D tentatively TRBD1 (5 bases). Between the trimmed V and J ends, which lost 2 bases and 3 bases, there was a span of 13 bases. The CDR3 runs to 15 residues. From germline, CDR1 is SEHNR and CDR2 FQNEAQ (reference sequence).

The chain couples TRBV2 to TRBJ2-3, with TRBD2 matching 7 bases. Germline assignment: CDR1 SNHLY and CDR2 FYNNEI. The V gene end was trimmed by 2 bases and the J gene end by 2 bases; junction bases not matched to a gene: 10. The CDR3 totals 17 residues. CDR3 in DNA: TGTGCCAGCAGTGAATGGGTAGCGGGTACAGTCACAGATACGCAGTATTTT. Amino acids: CASSEWVAGTVTDTQYF.

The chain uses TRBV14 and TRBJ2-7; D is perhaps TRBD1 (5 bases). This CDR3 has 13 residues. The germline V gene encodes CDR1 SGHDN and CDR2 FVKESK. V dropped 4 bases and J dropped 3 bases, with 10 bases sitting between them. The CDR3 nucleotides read TGTGCCAGCAGCCTGACAGAAGGCTACGAGCAGTACTTC. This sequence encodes CASSLTEGYEQYF.

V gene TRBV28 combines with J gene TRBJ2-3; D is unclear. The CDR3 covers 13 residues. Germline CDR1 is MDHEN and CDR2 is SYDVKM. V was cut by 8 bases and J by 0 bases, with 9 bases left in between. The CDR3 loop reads CASHDWSTDTQYF. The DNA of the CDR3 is TGTGCCAGCCACGACTGGAGCACAGATACGCAGTATTTT.

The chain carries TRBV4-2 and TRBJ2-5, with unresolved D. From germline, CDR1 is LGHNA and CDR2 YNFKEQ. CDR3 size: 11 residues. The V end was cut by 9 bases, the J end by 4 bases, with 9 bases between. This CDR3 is CASARGETQYF. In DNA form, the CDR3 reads TGTGCCAGTGCGAGAGGAGAGACCCAGTACTTC.

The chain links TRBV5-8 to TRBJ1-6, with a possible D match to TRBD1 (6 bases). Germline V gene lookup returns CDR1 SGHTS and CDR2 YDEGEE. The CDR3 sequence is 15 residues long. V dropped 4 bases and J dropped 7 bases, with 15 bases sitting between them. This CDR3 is CASSPWTDPNSPLHF. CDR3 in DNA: TGTGCCAGCAGCCCCTGGACAGACCCAAATTCACCCCTCCACTTT.

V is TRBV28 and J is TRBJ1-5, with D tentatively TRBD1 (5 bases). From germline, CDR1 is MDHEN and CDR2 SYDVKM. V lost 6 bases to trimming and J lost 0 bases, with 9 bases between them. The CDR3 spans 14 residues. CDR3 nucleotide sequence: TGTGCCAGCAGATCGCAGGGTAGCAATCAGCCCCAGCATTTT. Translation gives CASRSQGSNQPQHF.